Following are 16 T cell receptor beta chains from one sample sequenced in a study of post-analysis software for immune sequencing data. Overall study results and limits: Included in a set of several TRBV segments more frequent in patients than controls were TRBV5-6, TRBV5-1 and TRBV20-1.

Antigens of these TCRs are unknown. cDNA libraries of TCR beta carried unique molecular identifiers. TCRdb re-called the PCR reads through MiXCR, storing one row per CDR3 protein. The sample has about 150,000 distinct CDR3 sequences; 30% are singletons. Material: blood. The receptors were gathered from a girl aged 5-17 years with multiple sclerosis.

The CDR3 DNA is TGTGCCAGCAGGAGCGGGAGTCAGGGCGGCGAGCAGTACTTC. It encodes CASRSGSQGGEQYF. The chain uses TRBV6-6 and TRBJ2-4, with 8 nucleotides matching TRBD2. The J call could be wrong; TRBJ2-7 is a better fit for the DNA end. Germline assignment: CDR1 MNHNY and CDR2 SVGAGI (reference sequence). The length of the CDR3 is 14 residues.

This clonotype was seen at least ten times. The gene calls are TRBV20-1 and TRBJ2-1, with D possibly matching TRBD2 (6 bases). The length of the CDR3 is 15 residues. Germline V lookup: CDR1 DFQATT, CDR2 SNEGSKA (reference sequence). V lost 1 base to trimming and J lost 8 bases, with 18 bases between them. In DNA form, the CDR3 reads TGCAGTGCTAGAGGACCTCAGGTAGCGGAGCATGAGCAGTTCTTC. Amino acids: CSARGPQVAEHEQFF.

This clonotype showed up many times. This CDR3 is CASSTTGAGANVLTF. The CDR3 nucleotides read TGTGCCAGCAGTACCACAGGGGCTGGGGCCAACGTCCTGACTTTC. J is TRBJ2-6 and V is TRBV12-3 or TRBV12-4, with 7 bases fitting TRBD1. V shed 5 bases, J shed 2 bases, and the junction held 3 bases outside the gene matches. The CDR3 is made up of 15 amino acids.

This chain links TRBV11-2 with TRBJ2-3, with TRBD2 matching 15 bases. The trim removed 3 bases at V and 4 bases at J, leaving 5 bases unmatched. From germline, CDR1 is SGHAT and CDR2 FQNNGV. CDR3 length: 17 residues. Written as DNA, the CDR3 is TGTGCCAGCAGCTTCCCGGGACTAGCGGGGGGTGCAGATACGCAGTATTTT. Its protein product is CASSFPGLAGGADTQYF.

The CDR3 reads CASSSGQGREVYEQYF. The CDR3 region has the DNA TGCGCCAGCAGCTCGGGACAGGGAAGGGAAGTATACGAGCAGTACTTC. The genes are TRBV5-1 and TRBJ2-7, with 9 bases aligning to TRBD1. The CDR3 has 16 residues. V gave up 3 bases and J gave up 4 bases; unmatched junction bases: 11. Germline V gene sequence: CDR1 SGHRS, CDR2 YFSETQ.

This clonotype was found a few times. The rearrangement joins TRBV5-1 to TRBJ1-1; possible D gene TRBD1, 5 bases. V was pared by 6 bases and J by 8 bases, with 17 bases between. The germline V gene encodes CDR1 SGHRS and CDR2 YFSETQ. The CDR3 totals 13 residues. The CDR3 DNA sequence: TGCGCCAGCACCGCGGAGGGGTCCCTCGAAGCTTTCTTT. Amino acid sequence: CASTAEGSLEAFF.

Only one count was recorded for this clonotype. It may be a read error: a sequence one base away is much more abundant. The CDR3 region has the DNA TGTGCCAGCAGTTACAGTGTTATGGAGACCCAGTACTTC. This encodes CASSYSVMETQYF. The V gene is TRBV12-3 or TRBV12-4, the J gene TRBJ2-5; D is ambiguous. The CDR3 has 13 amino acids. Trimming stripped 4 bases from V and 5 bases from J, with 11 bases between.

CDR3 sequence reads: CASGNNEQFF. As DNA, the CDR3 is TGTGCCAGCGGAAACAATGAGCAGTTCTTC. The J gene is TRBJ2-1, the V gene TRBV25-1, with D uncertain. From germline, CDR1 is MGHDK and CDR2 SYGVNS. The CDR3 contains 10 residues. Trimming left V 8 bases short and J 5 bases short, with 4 bases between.

This clonotype was seen ten or more times. V and J are TRBV12-3 or TRBV12-4 and TRBJ2-1; D ambiguous. V gave up 7 bases and J gave up 1 base, with 11 bases separating them. The CDR3 loop spans 14 amino acids. Here the CDR3 DNA reads TGTGCCAGCACCCTAGGGCAATCCTACAATGAGCAGTTCTTC. Translation gives CASTLGQSYNEQFF.

V and J are TRBV3-1 and TRBJ2-3, with no clear D. The CDR3 length is 16 residues. Germline V gene lookup returns CDR1 LGHDT and CDR2 YNNKEL (reference sequence). The germline V and J ends were trimmed by 9 bases and 0 bases, with 19 bases remaining between them. The CDR3 spells CASSKRRASSTDTQYF. In nucleotides, the CDR3 is TGTGCCAGTAGCAAACGACGAGCTTCTAGCACAGATACGCAGTATTTT.

This clonotype was seen many times. The chain uses TRBV5-1 and TRBJ2-7; no firm D call. CDR1 is SGHRS and CDR2 is YFSETQ in the germline V gene. The V end lost 3 bases, the J end lost 2 bases, and 12 bases lay between the germline ends. CDR3 size: 14 residues. The CDR3 is CASSYETSTYEQYF. In nucleotides, the CDR3 is TGCGCCAGCAGCTACGAAACCAGCACCTACGAGCAGTACTTC.

This clonotype was seen ten or more times. The chain carries TRBV10-3 and TRBJ1-5; unclear D gene. Between the trimmed V and J ends, which lost 5 bases and 1 base, there was a span of 6 bases. Per germline, CDR1 ENHRY and CDR2 SYGVKD. This CDR3 has 13 amino acids. This chain's CDR3 is CAISRHSNQPQHF. The CDR3 region has the DNA TGTGCCATCAGTAGACACAGCAATCAGCCCCAGCATTTT.

J is TRBJ2-3 and V is TRBV19; 9 positions match TRBD1. The J segment lost 4 bases and the V segment lost 5 bases, leaving 13 bases of the junction unmatched. CDR1 is LNHDA and CDR2 is SQIVND in the germline V gene (reference sequence). The CDR3 totals 17 residues. The CDR3 bases are TGTGCCAGTAGTCCTAACCCCGGGACAGGGATGCCAGATACGCAGTATTTT. Its protein is CASSPNPGTGMPDTQYF. Complete variable domain (other parts from reference TRBV19 and TRBJ2-3): DGGITQSPKYLFRKEGQNVTLSCEQNLNHDAMYWYRQDPGQGLRLIYYSQIVNDFQKGDIAEGYSVSREKKESFPLTVTSAQKNPTAFYLCASSPNPGTGMPDTQYFGPGTRLTVL.

DNA for the CDR3: TGTGCCAGCAGCGGAGTGTTGTCGGTGAATGGCTACACCTTC. Its translation is CASSGVLSVNGYTF. V gene TRBV9 combines with J gene TRBJ1-2, with D uncertain. This CDR3 is 14 amino acids long. Germline V gene lookup returns CDR1 SGDLS and CDR2 YYNGEE. The germline V and J ends were trimmed by 3 bases and 6 bases, with 15 bases remaining between them.

Points on this clonotype: The germline gene is not matched at one end of the junction; a read error may be the cause. The chain joins TRBV12-3 or TRBV12-4 to TRBJ2-2; possibly TRBD2 for D (5 bases). The CDR3 runs to 13 residues. The DNA for the CDR3 is TGTGCCAGCCAATGCGTAAACACCGGGGAGCGGTTTTTT. Translation: CASQCVNTGERFF.

This clonotype has only a few counts. The J gene is TRBJ2-7, the V gene TRBV25-1; TRBD2 aligns across 9 bases. CDR1 and CDR2 from the germline V gene are MGHDK and SYGVNS. V lost 2 bases and J lost 4; bases outside the gene matches: 6. There are 15 residues in the CDR3. CDR3 nucleotides: TGTGCCAGCAGTGAAATGGCGGGAGGGAGGTACGAGCAGTACTTC. It yields the protein CASSEMAGGRYEQYF.